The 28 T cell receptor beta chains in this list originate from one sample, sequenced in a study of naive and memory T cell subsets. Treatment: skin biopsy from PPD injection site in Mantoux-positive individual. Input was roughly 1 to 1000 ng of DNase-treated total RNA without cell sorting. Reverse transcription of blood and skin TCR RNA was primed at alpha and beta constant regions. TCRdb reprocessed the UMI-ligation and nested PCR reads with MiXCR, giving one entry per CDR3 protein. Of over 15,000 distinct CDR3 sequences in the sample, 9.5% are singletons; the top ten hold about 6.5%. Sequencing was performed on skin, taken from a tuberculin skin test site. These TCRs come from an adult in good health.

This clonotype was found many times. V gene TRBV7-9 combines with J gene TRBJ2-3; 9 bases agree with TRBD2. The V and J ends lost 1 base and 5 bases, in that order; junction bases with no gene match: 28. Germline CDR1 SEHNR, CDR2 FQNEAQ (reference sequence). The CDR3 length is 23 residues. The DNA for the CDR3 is TGTGCCAGCAGCTTAGGTTTAGACGGTTATGGGACTAGCACCCATAGTGACGAAGATACGCAGTATTTT. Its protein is CASSLGLDGYGTSTHSDEDTQYF.

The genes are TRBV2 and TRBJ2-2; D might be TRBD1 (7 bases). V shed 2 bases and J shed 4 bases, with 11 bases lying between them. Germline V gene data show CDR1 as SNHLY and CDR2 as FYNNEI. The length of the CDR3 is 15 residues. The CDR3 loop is CASSEQGGRTGELFF. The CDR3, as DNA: TGTGCCAGCAGTGAACAGGGGGGTCGCACCGGGGAGCTGTTTTTT.

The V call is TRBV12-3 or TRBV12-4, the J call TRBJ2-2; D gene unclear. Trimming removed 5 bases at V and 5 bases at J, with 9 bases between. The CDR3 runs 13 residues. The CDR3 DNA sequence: TGTGCCAGCAGTCCCAAGCCGACCGGGGAGCTGTTTTTT. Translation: CASSPKPTGELFF.

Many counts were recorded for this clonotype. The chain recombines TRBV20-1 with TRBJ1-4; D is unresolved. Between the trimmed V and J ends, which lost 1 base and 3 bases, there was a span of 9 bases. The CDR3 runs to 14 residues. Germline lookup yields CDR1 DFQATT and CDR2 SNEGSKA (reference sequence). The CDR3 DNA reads TGCAGTGCTAGAGTAGGTTCGGCTAATGAAAAACTGTTTTTT. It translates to CSARVGSANEKLFF.

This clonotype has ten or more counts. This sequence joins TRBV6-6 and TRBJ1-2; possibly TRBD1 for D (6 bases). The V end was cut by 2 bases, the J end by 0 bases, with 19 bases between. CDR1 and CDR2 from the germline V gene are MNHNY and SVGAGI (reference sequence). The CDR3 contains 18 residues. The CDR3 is CASSYRTWGPIPNYGYTF. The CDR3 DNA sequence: TGTGCCAGCAGTTACAGGACTTGGGGGCCTATACCTAACTATGGCTACACCTTC.

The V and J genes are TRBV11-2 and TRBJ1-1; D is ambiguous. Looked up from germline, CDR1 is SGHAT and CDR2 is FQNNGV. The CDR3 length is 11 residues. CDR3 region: CAAGDNTEAFF. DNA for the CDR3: TGTGCGGCGGGAGATAACACTGAAGCTTTCTTT.

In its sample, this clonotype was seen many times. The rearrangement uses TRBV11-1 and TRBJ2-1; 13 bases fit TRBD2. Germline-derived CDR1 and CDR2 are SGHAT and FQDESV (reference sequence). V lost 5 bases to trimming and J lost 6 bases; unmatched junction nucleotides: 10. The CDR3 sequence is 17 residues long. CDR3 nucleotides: TGTGCCAGCAGCCCACAGGGACTAGCGGGACTTCTCAATGAGCAGTTCTTC. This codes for CASSPQGLAGLLNEQFF. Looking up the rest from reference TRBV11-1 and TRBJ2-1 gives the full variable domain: EAEVAQSPRYKITEKSQAVAFWCDPISGHATLYWYRQILGQGPELLVQFQDESVVDDSQLPKDRFSAERLKGVDSTLKIQPAELGDSAMYLCASSPQGLAGLLNEQFFGPGTRLTVL.

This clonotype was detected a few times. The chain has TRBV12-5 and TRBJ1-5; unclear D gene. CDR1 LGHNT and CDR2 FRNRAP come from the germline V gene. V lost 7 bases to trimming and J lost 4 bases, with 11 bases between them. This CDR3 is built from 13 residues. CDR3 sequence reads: CASDLDGNQPQHF. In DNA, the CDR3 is TGTGCTAGTGACTTGGACGGGAATCAGCCCCAGCATTTT.

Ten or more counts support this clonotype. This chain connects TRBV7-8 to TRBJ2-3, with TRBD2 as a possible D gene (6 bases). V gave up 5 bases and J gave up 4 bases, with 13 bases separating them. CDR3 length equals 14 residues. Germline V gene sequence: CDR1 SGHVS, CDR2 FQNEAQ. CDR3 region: CASSPRRAADTQYF. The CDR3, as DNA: TGTGCCAGCAGCCCCCGGAGGGCCGCAGATACGCAGTATTTT.

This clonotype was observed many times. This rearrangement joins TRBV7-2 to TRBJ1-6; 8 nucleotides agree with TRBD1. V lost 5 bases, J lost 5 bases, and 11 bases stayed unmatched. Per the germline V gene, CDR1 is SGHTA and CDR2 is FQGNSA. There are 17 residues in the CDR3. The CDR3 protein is CASSVTRTGQNNSPLHF. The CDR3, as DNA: TGTGCCAGCAGCGTCACCAGGACAGGGCAAAATAATTCACCCCTCCACTTT. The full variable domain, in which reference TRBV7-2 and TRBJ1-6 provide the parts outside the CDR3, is GAGVSQSPSNKVTEKGKDVELRCDPISGHTALYWYRQSLGQGLEFLIYFQGNSAPDKSGLPSDRFSAERTGGSVSTLTIQRTQQEDSAVYLCASSVTRTGQNNSPLHFGNGTRLTVT.

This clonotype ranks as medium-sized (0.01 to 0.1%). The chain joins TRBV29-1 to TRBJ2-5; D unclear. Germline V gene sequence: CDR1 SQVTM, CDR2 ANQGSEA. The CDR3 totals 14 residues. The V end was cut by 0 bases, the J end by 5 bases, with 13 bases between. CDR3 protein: CSVEDRVRMETQYF. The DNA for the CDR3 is TGCAGCGTTGAAGATCGCGTCAGAATGGAGACCCAGTACTTC.

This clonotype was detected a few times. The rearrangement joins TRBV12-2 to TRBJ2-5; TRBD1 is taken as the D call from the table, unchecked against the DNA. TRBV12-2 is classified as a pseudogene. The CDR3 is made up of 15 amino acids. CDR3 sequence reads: CASRLGGDSQETQYF. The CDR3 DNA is TGTGCAAGTCGCTTAGGGGGGGACAGTCAAGAGACCCAGTACTTC.

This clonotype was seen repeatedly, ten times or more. The CDR3 bases are TGTGCCAGCAGCTTGCAAGCCTACGAGCAGTACTTC. Protein sequence: CASSLQAYEQYF. The chain combines TRBV7-8 with TRBJ2-7; D gene unclear. Trimming removed 3 bases at V and 2 bases at J, with 5 bases between. The CDR3 sequence is 12 residues long. Germline values: CDR1 SGHVS, CDR2 FQNEAQ. The full variable domain, with the rest looked up from reference TRBV7-8 and TRBJ2-7, is GAGVSQSPRYKVAKRGQDVALRCDPISGHVSLFWYQQALGQGPEFLTYFQNEAQLDKSGLPSDRFFAERPEGSVSTLKIQRTQQEDSAVYLCASSLQAYEQYFGPGTRLTVT.

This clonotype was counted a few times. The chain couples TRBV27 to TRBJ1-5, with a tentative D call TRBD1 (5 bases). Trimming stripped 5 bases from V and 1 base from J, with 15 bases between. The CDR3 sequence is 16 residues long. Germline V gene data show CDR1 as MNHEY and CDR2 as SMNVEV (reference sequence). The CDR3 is CASSDRAQGSNQPQHF. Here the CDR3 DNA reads TGTGCCAGCAGTGACCGGGCCCAGGGAAGCAATCAGCCCCAGCATTTT.

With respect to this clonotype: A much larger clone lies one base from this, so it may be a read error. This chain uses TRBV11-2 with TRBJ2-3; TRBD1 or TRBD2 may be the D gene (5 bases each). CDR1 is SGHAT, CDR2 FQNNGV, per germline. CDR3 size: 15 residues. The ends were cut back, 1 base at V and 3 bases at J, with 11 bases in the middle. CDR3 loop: CASSLGGSWTDTQYF. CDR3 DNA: TGTGCCAGCAGCTTAGGGGGGAGCTGGACAGATACGCAGTATTTT.

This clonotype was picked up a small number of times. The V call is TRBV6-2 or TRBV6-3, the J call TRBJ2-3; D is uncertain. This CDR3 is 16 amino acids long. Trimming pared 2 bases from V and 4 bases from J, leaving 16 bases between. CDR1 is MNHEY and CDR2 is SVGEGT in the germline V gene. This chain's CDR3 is CASSYDGQFTADTQYF. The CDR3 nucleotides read TGTGCCAGCAGTTACGATGGCCAGTTCACCGCAGATACGCAGTATTTT.

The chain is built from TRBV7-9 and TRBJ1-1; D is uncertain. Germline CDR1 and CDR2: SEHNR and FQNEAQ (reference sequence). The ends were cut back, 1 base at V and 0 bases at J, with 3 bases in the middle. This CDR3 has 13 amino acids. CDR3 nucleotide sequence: TGTGCCAGCAGCTTAGAGGTGAACACTGAAGCTTTCTTT. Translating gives CASSLEVNTEAFF.

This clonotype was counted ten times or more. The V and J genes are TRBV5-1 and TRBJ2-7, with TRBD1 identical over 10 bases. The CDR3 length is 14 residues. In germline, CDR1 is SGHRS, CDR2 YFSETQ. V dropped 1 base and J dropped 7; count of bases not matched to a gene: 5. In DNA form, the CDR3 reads TGCGCCAGCAGCTTGCTCGGGACAGGGGAAGAGCAGTACTTC. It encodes CASSLLGTGEEQYF.

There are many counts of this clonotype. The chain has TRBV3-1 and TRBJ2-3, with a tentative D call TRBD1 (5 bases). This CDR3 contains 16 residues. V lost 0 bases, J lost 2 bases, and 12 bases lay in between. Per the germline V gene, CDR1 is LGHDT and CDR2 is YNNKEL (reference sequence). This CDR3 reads CASSQEGAGPTDTQYF. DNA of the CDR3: TGTGCCAGCAGCCAAGAAGGCGCAGGGCCCACAGATACGCAGTATTTT.

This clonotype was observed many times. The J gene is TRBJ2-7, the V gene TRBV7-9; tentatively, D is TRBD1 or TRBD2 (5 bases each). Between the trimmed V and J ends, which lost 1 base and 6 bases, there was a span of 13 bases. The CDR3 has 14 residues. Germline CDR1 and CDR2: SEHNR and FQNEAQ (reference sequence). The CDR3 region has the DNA TGTGCCAGCAGCTTAGTCTCAGGGACGGGCGAGCAGTACTTC. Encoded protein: CASSLVSGTGEQYF.

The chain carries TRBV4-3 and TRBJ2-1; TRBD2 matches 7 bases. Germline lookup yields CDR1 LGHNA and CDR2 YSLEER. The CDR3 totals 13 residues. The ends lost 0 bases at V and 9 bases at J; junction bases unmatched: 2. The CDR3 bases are TGCGCCAGCAGCCAAGAGACTAGCCGTGAGCAGTTCTTC. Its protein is CASSQETSREQFF.

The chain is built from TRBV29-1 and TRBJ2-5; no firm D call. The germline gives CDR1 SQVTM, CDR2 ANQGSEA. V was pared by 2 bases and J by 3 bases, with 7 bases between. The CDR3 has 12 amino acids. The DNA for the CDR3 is TGCAGCGTTGAATCCAGAGAAGAGACCCAGTACTTC. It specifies CSVESREETQYF. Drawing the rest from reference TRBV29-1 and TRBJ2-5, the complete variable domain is SAVISQKPSRDICQRGTSLTIQCQVDSQVTMMFWYRQQPGQSLTLIATANQGSEATYESGFVIDKFPISRPNLTFSTLTVSNMSPEDSSIYLCSVESREETQYFGPGTRLLVL.

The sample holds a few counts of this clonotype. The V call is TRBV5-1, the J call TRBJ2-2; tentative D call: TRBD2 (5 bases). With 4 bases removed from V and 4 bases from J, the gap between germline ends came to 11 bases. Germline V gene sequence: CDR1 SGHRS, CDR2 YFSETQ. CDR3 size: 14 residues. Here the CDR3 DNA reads TGCGCCAGCAGCATCGGACTGCTCACCGGGGAGCTGTTTTTT. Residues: CASSIGLLTGELFF.

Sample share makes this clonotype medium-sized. The CDR3 protein is CASGVGQGANNEQFF. CDR3 in DNA: TGCGCCAGCGGGGTGGGACAGGGGGCCAACAATGAGCAGTTCTTC. V and J are TRBV10-1 and TRBJ2-1; 12 nucleotides align to TRBD1. The CDR3 consists of 15 residues. The ends lost 8 bases at V and 5 bases at J; junction bases unmatched: 7. The germline CDR1 and CDR2 sequences are WNHNN and SYGVQD (reference sequence).

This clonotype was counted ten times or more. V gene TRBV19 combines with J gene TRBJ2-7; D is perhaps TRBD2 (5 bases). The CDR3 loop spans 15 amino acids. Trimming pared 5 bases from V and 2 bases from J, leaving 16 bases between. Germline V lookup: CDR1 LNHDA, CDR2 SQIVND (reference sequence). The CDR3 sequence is CASSVLGLGPYEQYF. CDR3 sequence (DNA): TGTGCCAGTAGTGTCCTCGGACTCGGCCCCTACGAGCAGTACTTC. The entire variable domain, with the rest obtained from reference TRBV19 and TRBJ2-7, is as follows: DGGITQSPKYLFRKEGQNVTLSCEQNLNHDAMYWYRQDPGQGLRLIYYSQIVNDFQKGDIAEGYSVSREKKESFPLTVTSAQKNPTAFYLCASSVLGLGPYEQYFGPGTRLTVT.

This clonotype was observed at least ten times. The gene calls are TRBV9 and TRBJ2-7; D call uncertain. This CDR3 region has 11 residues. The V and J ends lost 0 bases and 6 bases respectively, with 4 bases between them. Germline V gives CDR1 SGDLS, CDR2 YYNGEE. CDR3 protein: CASSVVSEQYF. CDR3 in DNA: TGTGCCAGCAGCGTAGTATCCGAGCAGTACTTC.

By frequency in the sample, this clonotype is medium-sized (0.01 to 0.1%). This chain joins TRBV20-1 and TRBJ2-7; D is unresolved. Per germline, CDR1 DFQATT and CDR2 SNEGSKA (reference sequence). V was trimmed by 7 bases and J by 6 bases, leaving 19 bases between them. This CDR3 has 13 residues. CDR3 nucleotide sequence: TGCAGTGTACAAACACCCAGATTGTCCGAGCAGTACTTC. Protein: CSVQTPRLSEQYF.

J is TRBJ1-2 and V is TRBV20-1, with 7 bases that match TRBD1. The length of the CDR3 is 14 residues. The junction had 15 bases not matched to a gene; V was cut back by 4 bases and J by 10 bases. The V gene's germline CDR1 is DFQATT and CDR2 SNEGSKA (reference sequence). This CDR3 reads CSATRDRGGPDYTF. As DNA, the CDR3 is TGCAGTGCTACCCGGGACAGAGGGGGACCTGACTACACCTTC.